This TCR beta chain was retrieved from a study of response to subunit inactivated influenza vaccine. Deletions cut 2 bases from V and 5 bases from J, with 12 bases between. CDR3 length: 14 amino acids. Germline CDR1 MNHEY, CDR2 SVGAGI. Broader study findings: Authors suggested each seasonal flu vaccination may recruit only limited numbers of new T cells.

TCRdb reprocessed the RT-PCR reads via MiXCR and lists one record per CDR3 protein. The sample includes some 520,000 distinct CDR3 sequences, approximately 15% of them seen just once. This clonotype was seen only a few times. Its cognate antigen is unknown. The V and J genes are TRBV6-5 and TRBJ1-1; weak D call: TRBD1 (5 bases). This clonotype was sampled from a man aged 50 to 75 who received an inactivated influenza vaccine. This sample comprised CD4+ T cells sorted from PBMCs, obtained around 25 months after vaccination. The CDR3 nucleotides read TGTGCCAGCAGTTACACAGGCGCGGGGACTGAAGCTTTCTTT. Protein: CASSYTGAGTEAFF.